This entry lists 3 T cell receptor beta chains sequenced from one sample in a study of vaccination and CD4 T cells after COVID-19. With the Oncomine TCR Beta short-read assay, DNA from cultured CD4+ T cells was sequenced. TCRdb fed the PCR reads into MiXCR, producing one record per CDR3 protein. The table records about 27,000 distinct CDR3 sequences, approximately 66% of them present only once. For these TCRs, the target antigens are not known. Sample treatment: 10-day PBMC culture with coronavirus spike peptide pools or control peptides (ViraFEST assay). The sample here was CD4+ T cells from blood, cultured in vitro, taken after SARS-CoV-2 vaccination. All receptors derive from a human donor who received a COVID-19 vaccine.

The chain couples TRBV2 to TRBJ1-6; D not certain. CDR3 length: 13 amino acids. Deletions cut 6 bases from V and 6 bases from J, with 9 bases between. Per germline, CDR1 SNHLY and CDR2 FYNNEI. The chain's CDR3 is CASREGSNSPLHF. The DNA for the CDR3 is TGTGCCAGCAGGGAGGGCAGTAATTCACCCCTCCACTTT.

The sample holds a few counts of this clonotype. This chain joins TRBV24-1 and TRBJ2-3, with 10 bases aligning to TRBD1. Trimming removed 3 bases from V and 4 bases from J; junction bases left unmatched: 3. Germline values: CDR1 KGHDR, CDR2 SFDVKD. The length of the CDR3 is 15 residues. The CDR3 sequence is CATSDVTGGPDTQYF. The CDR3 DNA reads as TGTGCCACCAGTGATGTGACAGGGGGCCCAGATACGCAGTATTTT.

The J gene is TRBJ2-5, the V gene TRBV30, with D uncertain. Germline assignment: CDR1 GTSNPN and CDR2 SVGIG (reference sequence). This CDR3 comprises 12 residues. Trimming shortened V by 3 bases and J by 0 bases, and 5 bases separated the two germline ends. The CDR3 region has the DNA TGTGCCTGGAGACTTTACCAAGAGACCCAGTACTTC. This sequence encodes CAWRLYQETQYF.